This T cell receptor (beta chain) was recovered during a study of T cell responses to AZD1222 COVID-19 vaccine. V dropped 0 bases and J dropped 0; count of bases not matched to a gene: 0. The germline V gene encodes CDR1 SGDLS and CDR2 YYNGEE. This CDR3 region has 16 residues. Broader study findings: Seropositive status at baseline applied to only a handful of AZD1222 recipients. A mostly white British donor set with more females was recruited, and clonal diversity was possibly underestimated.

TCRdb keeps only in-frame clones here, not all; method: immunoSEQ multiplex PCR. Among approximately 110,000 clones listed, about 87% were seen once. Regarding this clone: Its antigen is not identified.

V and J are TRBV9 and TRBJ2-1; 10 nucleotides agree with TRBD2. The source of this sequence is an adult in good health. Sequencing was performed on peripheral blood, taken on day 0 of AZD1222 vaccination. CDR3 DNA: TGTGCCAGCAGCGTAGCTAGCGGGGGCTCCTACAATGAGCAGTTCTTC. Encoded protein: CASSVASGGSYNEQFF.